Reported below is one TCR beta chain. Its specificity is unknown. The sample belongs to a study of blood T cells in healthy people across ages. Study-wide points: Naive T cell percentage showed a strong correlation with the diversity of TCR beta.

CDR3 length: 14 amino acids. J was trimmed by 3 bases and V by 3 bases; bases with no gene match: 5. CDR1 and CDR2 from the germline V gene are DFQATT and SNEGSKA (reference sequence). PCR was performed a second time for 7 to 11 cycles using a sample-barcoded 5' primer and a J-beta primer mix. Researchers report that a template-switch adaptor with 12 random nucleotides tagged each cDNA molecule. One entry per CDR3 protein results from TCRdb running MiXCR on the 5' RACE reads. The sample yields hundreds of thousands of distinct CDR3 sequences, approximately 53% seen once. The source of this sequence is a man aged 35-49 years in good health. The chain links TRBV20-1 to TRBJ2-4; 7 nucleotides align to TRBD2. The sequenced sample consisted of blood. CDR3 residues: CSASWGEGKNIQYF. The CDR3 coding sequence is TGCAGTGCTAGCTGGGGGGAGGGCAAAAACATTCAGTACTTC.